This paragraph reports one TCR beta chain. Its antigen is not yet known. Within one base of it there is no much larger clone, and no base qualities were kept. Library preparation was by the immunoSEQ multiplex PCR assay. The multiplex PCR relied on a mix of 60 forward primers for TCR Vbeta segments and 13 reverse primers for TCR Jbeta segments. A multiplex PCR assay on genomic DNA amplified the CDR3 region of rearranged TCR beta genes. Amplified TCR beta libraries were sequenced as 87-base-pair reads on the Illumina HiSeq System. In the original analysis: Across the 670 or so repertoires, a later analysis counted 80 million or so unique TCR beta chains, 9.5 million to 13 million of which were shared by at least two donors. Raw reads were error-corrected and collapsed into unique sequences by a nearest-neighbor algorithm in which closely related sequences were merged to remove PCR and sequencing errors. Alignment of CDR3 sequences to IMGT reference sequences was used to assign V, D and J gene segments. Each retained sequence needed at least a six-nucleotide match to both a V gene segment and a J gene segment. Rearrangements were classified as productive when the CDR3 lacked stop codons and remained in frame with V and J, and all other rearrangements were classified as non-productive. CDR3 was defined according to IMGT convention as the region running from the second conserved V-encoded cysteine to the conserved J-encoded phenylalanine. In an earlier analysis of more than 550 of the donors, sequences lacking an unambiguous match to a single V gene segment were excluded. An earlier analysis of almost 600 of the donors classified V segments as functional when productive rearrangements were above 56.7% and as segregating when the standard deviation between donors was above 5%. A statistical classification framework was built to diagnose cytomegalovirus status from the catalog of TCR beta chain sequences. In a later analysis, TCR nucleotide sequences were compared against IMGT/GENE-DB human TR gene sequences so that V and J genes could be assigned. Using the TCRdist pipeline, a later analysis assigned CDR3 sequences along with most-parsimonious VDJ recombination scenarios. In a later analysis, every TCR beta chain was defined by the combination of its CDR3 amino acid sequence and its V-gene family, and reads without a unique V-gene family were dropped. In a later analysis, 450 to 600 highly shared, low-generation-probability nucleotide sequences were removed to address suspected cross-contamination and a sequencing artifact. For each public chain, a later analysis derived a clonal expansion index from normalized ranks of inferred template counts within each repertoire. In a later analysis, generation probabilities were computed with a VDJ recombination model fitted to out-of-frame rearrangements, and the resulting probabilities were checked against IGoR. In a later analysis, hypergeometric tests were used to score TCR-TCR, TCR-HLA and TCR-CMV co-occurrence, with a repertoire-size bias correction applied to TCR pairs. In a later analysis, false discovery rates were estimated by permuting HLA or CMV assignments 20 times. A later analysis grouped co-occurring TCRs with DBSCAN, adding TCRdist sequence similarity when clustering within HLA-allele-positive subsets. Repertoires with fewer than 30,000 or more than 120,000 public chains, plus five repertoires with anomalous nucleotide sharing, were excluded from co-occurrence clustering. The source is immuneACCESS, and TCRdb retained only in-frame sequences with V and J called. Part of the clones is not carried over; for the studies checked, unresolved V genes explain less than half of this, and the remainder is unexplained. That table is the source of V, J and clone size, and D and trimming were worked out from the DNA. The sample records 150,000 to 200,000 clones, 80% to 90% of which are singletons. About 2% of the sample is taken by the ten largest.

This sample stems from a study of cytomegalovirus exposure and HLA in healthy donors (dated by TCRdb to 2017 to 2019). The study in broad terms: In an earlier analysis of around 540 of the donors, approximately 260 Gb of sequence data and 117 million unique TCR beta sequences from 150 million to 200 million T cells were reported. Using immunosequencing, the study profiled T cell repertoires from around 670 subjects and related those repertoires to cytomegalovirus serostatus. The number of typed donors differed by locus: 629-630 for A, B, C, DRB1 and DQB1; some 500 for DQA1; 606 for DPA1; and around 490 for DPB1. Class I and class II HLA loci were covered by the typing at four-digit resolution. Four to six DR-DQ haplotypes were handled as single units for association and clustering, since linkage in the cohort was strong. To predict cytomegalovirus infection status, the study brought together high-throughput TCR immunosequencing, statistical association of individual TCRs with disease status, and machine learning. Across roughly 420 genotyped donors of the cohort, an average of approximately 200,000 unique TCR beta nucleotide sequences per donor were sequenced, and 15% to 20% of those sequences were non-productive. In a later analysis, previously published TCR beta repertoires from 666 donors were re-analyzed and high-resolution HLA genotyping was added so that TCR occurrence patterns could be studied. An earlier analysis of 587 of the donors applied high-throughput TCR beta sequencing to assess whether each TCR beta V gene segment acted as functional or pseudogenic. In the later analysis, no new phenotypic data were used to find candidate immune exposures; instead, reliance was placed on TCR beta sequences and their occurrence across donors. Of the 300 to 400 genotyped donors, about 80% fell in the genetic ancestry cluster associated with self-reported Caucasian donors. Donor age, sex, ethnicity and CMV serostatus were compiled together with the repertoire data. About 280 gigabases of sequencing data and 80 million or so unique TCR sequences were included in an early release covering roughly 600 HLA-typed donors. In addition to the first cohort of 650 to 750 subjects, a separate validation cohort of 100 to 150 different subjects was used. All discovery cohort repertoires had been generated on a single sequencing platform. The aim of the study was to test whether cataloging public T cell receptors could identify signatures of past pathogen exposure. A later genetic analysis used genome-wide SNP genotypes for about 65% of the 666 donors, treating that subset as a discovery cohort.

General conclusions and limits of the study: Across donors, most TCR sequences were observed very rarely, whereas some public TCRs were present in many individuals. The authors suggested that the approach could potentially be extended to other disease states and immunological phenotypes. Linkage disequilibrium might explain the correlated functional status among segregating V segments, but an unknown experimental factor could not be ruled out. According to a later analysis, TCR association rates differed among HLA loci, with DRB1 alleles showing the most associated TCRs and HLA-C alleles showing the fewest. Compared with the 666-donor mean, donors in an Asian-associated ancestry cluster had fewer N-insertions in productive TCRs, according to a later genetic analysis. In both the original and validation cohorts, the classifier was reported to diagnose cytomegalovirus status with high specificity and sensitivity. According to a later analysis, most CMV-associated TCR beta chains appeared to be HLA-restricted, and the HLA associations seemed to be driven largely by CMV exposure. Because HLA typing was missing for some donors at each locus, association tests included only the typed subset. When HLA alleles, especially DR and DQ, strongly co-occurred, attributing TCR associations to individual alleles was difficult. The study listed around 160 TCR beta chains as associated with cytomegalovirus. The presence/absence analyses assumed that sequencing depth was roughly uniform across donors, and that assumption may not be true. In vitro tests confirmed that a few of the cytomegalovirus-associated TCR beta chains recognize cytomegalovirus antigens. A cluster of highly shared sequence variants was judged likely to be a technical artifact of the sequencing pipeline. A further reported finding was that TCR beta sequences accurately predicted the HLA-A and HLA-B alleles for most subjects in the first cohort. An earlier analysis of approximately 570 of the donors showed that most TCR beta V segments appeared in productive rearrangements either about 87% or about 30% of the time, which broadly matched IMGT annotations. A later analysis associated 15,000 to 20,000 TCR beta sequences with specific HLA alleles at a false discovery rate of 0.05. Around 16 rarely observed V segments, including chromosome 9 orphons, were excluded from the earlier analysis of a few hundred of the donors because counts were too low. The 87-base-pair reads could not distinguish some IMGT-functional V segments, including TRBV6-2 and TRBV6-3, so those segments were excluded. Immune exposure information for the cohort was limited to CMV serostatus. V-gene and J-gene trimming of TCR beta chains was associated with a missense DCLRE1C variant in a later genetic analysis, and the association was replicated in an independent cohort. In this cohort, only TCR beta chains were sequenced, and detectable features were limited by the absence of alpha or paired-chain data. In a later analysis, HLA-associated TCR beta chains were found to be more clonally expanded and to have lower generation probabilities than equally common non-associated chains. According to a later analysis, parvovirus B19, influenza, CMV and Epstein-Barr virus appeared linked to several top co-occurrence clusters.

CDR1 SGHRS and CDR2 YFSETQ were looked up in the germline V gene. The CDR3 measures 14 amino acids from cysteine to phenylalanine. The kept DNA is CDR3 alone, 42 bases in frame from the first base. Trimming at the junction amounts to 4 bases on V and 0 bases on J, and the germline ends lie 10 bases apart. The cohort was made up of roughly 670 healthy bone marrow donors. At the time of sampling, all cohort members were nominally healthy, though unrecorded immune exposures were likely present. The donor tested CMV seropositive and was one of the 289 seropositive cohort members. Each donor provided a peripheral blood sample, and peripheral blood mononuclear cells were used for TCR beta sequencing. The Qiagen DNeasy Blood Extraction Kit was used to extract genomic DNA from the blood cell samples.

Sequencing input: PBMCs. This TCR was recovered from a man younger than 35 in good health and CMV-seropositive. This sequence uses TRBV5-1 and TRBJ1-1, and perhaps TRBD1 as D gene, on 5 matching bases. The CDR3 sequence is CASSGQGVNTEAFF. DNA sequence: TGCGCCAGCAGCGGGCAGGGCGTGAACACTGAAGCTTTCTTT.